The 19 T cell receptor beta chains reported below all come from one sample, sequenced in a study of CD8 T cells in ankylosing spondylitis. TCRdb itself ran the 5' RACE reads through MiXCR, one entry per CDR3 protein. The sample shows around 88,000 distinct CDR3 sequences, about 8.8% of them seen only once. Sequencing was carried out using blood, either unsorted or a sorted T cell fraction (not recorded which). These receptor sequences come from a male donor with ankylosing spondylitis or in good health (not recorded which).

This clonotype has a count of ten or more. This sequence joins TRBV30 and TRBJ1-5; no clear D gene. Trimming cost V 0 bases and J 4 bases, with 7 bases left between them. CDR1 is GTSNPN, CDR2 SVGIG, per germline (reference sequence). The CDR3 extends over 13 amino acids. The CDR3 loop reads CAWSVGTNQPQHF. The CDR3 DNA is TGTGCCTGGAGTGTAGGAACGAATCAGCCCCAGCATTTT.

This clonotype was picked up many times. The chain links TRBV9 to TRBJ2-7; the D is unclear. The CDR3 runs to 15 residues. Germline CDR1 is SGDLS and CDR2 is YYNGEE. The germline V and J ends were trimmed by 0 bases and 0 bases, with 10 bases remaining between them. The DNA for the CDR3 is TGTGCCAGCAGCGTAGGGCAGGATAGCTCCTACGAGCAGTACTTC. It specifies CASSVGQDSSYEQYF. Variable domain in full (rest from reference TRBV9 and TRBJ2-7): DSGVTQTPKHLITATGQRVTLRCSPRSGDLSVYWYQQSLDQGLQFLIQYYNGEERAKGNILERFSAQQFPDLHSELNLSSLELGDSALYFCASSVGQDSSYEQYFGPGTRLTVT.

This clonotype was picked up many times. Its ends do not fully match the called genes, so a read error is possible. V and J are TRBV7-7 and TRBJ2-3; TRBD1 might be the D (6 bases). The germline V gene has CDR1 SSHAT and CDR2 FNYEAQ (reference sequence). This CDR3 comprises 14 residues. CDR3 region: CASSVQGGTDTQYF. The CDR3 nucleotides are TGTGCTAGCAGCGTACAGGGTGGCACAGATACGCAGTATTTT.

This clonotype has more than one count but fewer than ten. The rearrangement joins TRBV28 to TRBJ2-2; D is ambiguous. Germline assignment: CDR1 MDHEN and CDR2 SYDVKM. The V and J ends lost 6 bases and 2 bases respectively, with 4 bases between them. CDR3 length: 12 amino acids. CDR3 in amino acids: CASRVNTGELFF. CDR3 in DNA: TGTGCCAGCAGAGTCAACACCGGGGAGCTGTTTTTT.

This clonotype was counted ten times or more. This chain links TRBV20-1 with TRBJ2-7; 12 bases are a match to TRBD1. With 3 bases clipped from V and 2 bases from J, the junction kept 20 bases outside the gene matches. The CDR3 consists of 20 residues. Germline V gene data show CDR1 as DFQATT and CDR2 as SNEGSKA (reference sequence). CDR3 in amino acids: CSASQLPGQGAGVVPYEQYF. CDR3 in DNA: TGCAGTGCTAGTCAACTCCCGGGACAGGGGGCGGGGGTCGTCCCCTACGAGCAGTACTTC.

The sample holds many counts of this clonotype. This sequence joins TRBV4-1 and TRBJ1-2; 9 bases agree with TRBD1. V dropped 0 bases and J dropped 8; count of bases not matched to a gene: 7. The germline gives CDR1 MGHRA, CDR2 YSYEKL. The CDR3 spans 15 residues. The CDR3 coding sequence is TGCGCCAGCAGCCAAGACCCCACAGGGGGCGAGGGCTACACCTTC. Protein sequence: CASSQDPTGGEGYTF.

The sample holds many counts of this clonotype. The V gene is TRBV20-1, the J gene TRBJ2-7; the D gene is possibly TRBD1 (6 bases). The CDR3 sequence is 15 residues long. Trimming pared 0 bases from V and 7 bases from J, leaving 19 bases between. CDR1 and CDR2 (germline): DFQATT, SNEGSKA (reference sequence). This CDR3 is CSARDSLNRDGEQYF. In DNA, the CDR3 is TGCAGTGCTAGAGATTCCCTTAACAGGGATGGGGAGCAGTACTTC.

This clonotype has a count of ten or more. This chain uses TRBV12-3 or TRBV12-4 with TRBJ1-3; D not resolved. V dropped 3 bases and J dropped 2 bases, with 5 bases sitting between them. This CDR3 is built from 13 residues. The CDR3 DNA reads TGTGCCAGCAGTTTGCCGGCTGGAAACACCATATATTTT. Its protein product is CASSLPAGNTIYF.

This clonotype was picked up a small number of times. Mismatch with germline at one junction end may stem from a read error. The chain uses TRBV27 and TRBJ2-3, with 8 bases matching TRBD1. The CDR3 consists of 14 residues. The germline V gene has CDR1 MNHEY and CDR2 SMNVEV (reference sequence). The CDR3 bases are TGTGCCAGCAGCTTTAGCTTGGGGACAGGTACGCAGTATTTT. It yields the protein CASSFSLGTGTQYF.

This clonotype was recorded at least ten times. The rearrangement joins TRBV6-1 to TRBJ2-3, with a weak D call TRBD1 (6 bases). The CDR3 has 16 residues. The germline CDR1 and CDR2 sequences are MNHNS and SASEGT. V lost 4 bases to trimming and J lost 4 bases, with 18 bases between them. CDR3 region: CASSATGHFSPDTQYF. The CDR3 nucleotides are TGTGCCAGCAGTGCGACGGGACACTTCAGTCCAGATACGCAGTATTTT.

This clonotype was counted at least ten times. The J gene is TRBJ2-7, the V gene TRBV5-5, with 9 positions matching TRBD2. Per germline, CDR1 SGHKS and CDR2 YYEKEE (reference sequence). The V segment lost 3 bases and the J segment 0 bases; nucleotides outside the gene matches: 4. CDR3 length: 15 amino acids. CDR3 protein: CASSSLAGDSYEQYF. CDR3 nucleotide sequence: TGTGCCAGCAGCTCCTTAGCGGGGGACTCCTACGAGCAGTACTTC.

The genes are TRBV27 and TRBJ2-6, with D possibly being TRBD1 or TRBD2 (5 bases each). Trimming pared 4 bases from V and 0 bases from J, leaving 16 bases between. The CDR3 runs to 18 residues. Germline values: CDR1 MNHEY, CDR2 SMNVEV (reference sequence). CDR3 loop: CASSSRDVSLSGANVLTF. In DNA, the CDR3 is TGTGCCAGCAGTTCCCGGGACGTCAGCCTCTCTGGGGCCAACGTCCTGACTTTC.

This clonotype showed up many times. CDR3: CASSVNINTEAFF. Written as DNA, the CDR3 is TGTGCCAGCAGTGTTAACATAAACACTGAAGCTTTCTTT. The chain joins TRBV12-3 or TRBV12-4 to TRBJ1-1, with D unresolved. Trimming shortened V by 5 bases and J by 2 bases, and 9 bases separated the two germline ends. This CDR3 is built from 13 residues.

There are many counts of this clonotype. V and J are TRBV5-1 and TRBJ2-3; 8 bases are shared with TRBD1. Germline lookup yields CDR1 SGHRS and CDR2 YFSETQ. Germline trimming cut 4 bases from V and 3 bases from J; bases unmatched to any gene: 4. CDR3 length: 14 amino acids. The CDR3 region is CASSMTGVTDTQYF. The CDR3 DNA reads as TGCGCCAGCAGCATGACAGGGGTGACAGATACGCAGTATTTT.

This clonotype was recorded many times. V is TRBV5-1 and J is TRBJ2-1; D remains ambiguous. Trimming stripped 0 bases from V and 5 bases from J, with 12 bases between. The CDR3 sequence is 15 residues long. Germline V gene lookup returns CDR1 SGHRS and CDR2 YFSETQ. The CDR3: CASSLGLMMDNEQFF. For the CDR3, the DNA is TGCGCCAGCAGCTTGGGATTAATGATGGACAATGAGCAGTTCTTC.

In this sample, this clonotype turned up many times. The rearrangement joins TRBV27 to TRBJ1-1, with 12 bases fitting TRBD1. This CDR3 is 14 amino acids long. J lost 10 bases, V lost 3 bases, and 6 bases had no gene match. CDR1 and CDR2 (germline): MNHEY, SMNVEV (reference sequence). CDR3: CASSFGTGGGVAFF. As DNA, the CDR3 is TGTGCCAGCAGTTTCGGGACAGGGGGCGGGGTAGCTTTCTTT.

As to this clonotype: No conserved phenylalanine or tryptophan ends this CDR3, so it is likely a read error. The CDR3 DNA reads TGTGCCAGCAGGCTCCGGAGGGATACGCAGTATCTT. Amino acid sequence: CASRLRRDTQYL. This rearrangement joins TRBV2 to TRBJ2-3, with a possible D match to TRBD2 (5 bases). This CDR3 is 12 amino acids long. Germline values: CDR1 SNHLY, CDR2 FYNNEI. Trimming removed 6 bases from V and 6 bases from J, with 10 bases in between.

This clonotype was seen many times. The chain employs TRBV7-6 and TRBJ2-7; the D call may be TRBD1 or TRBD2 (5 bases each). Trimming removed 5 bases from V and 5 bases from J, with 13 bases in between. Germline CDR1 reads SGHVS; CDR2 reads FNYEAQ. The CDR3 contains 13 residues. The CDR3 bases are TGTGCCAGCAGCCCAGGGACCATAAACGAGCAGTACTTC. This codes for CASSPGTINEQYF.

Ten or more counts support this clonotype. The genes are TRBV12-3 or TRBV12-4 and TRBJ2-5; D unresolved. Trimming removed 1 base from V and 4 bases from J, with 10 bases in between. This CDR3 has 14 residues. In nucleotides, the CDR3 is TGTGCCAGCAGTTTAGACGACTCGGGAGAGACCCAGTACTTC. This translates into CASSLDDSGETQYF.